Listed below are T cell receptor beta chains from one sample, sequenced in a study of T cell responses to AZD1222 COVID-19 vaccine. TCRdb keeps only in-frame clones here, not all; method: immunoSEQ multiplex PCR. The data contain tens of thousands of clones, roughly 90% of them singletons. The material was peripheral blood, obtained on day 0 of AZD1222 vaccination. The origin of the receptors is an adult in good health. The CDR3 runs from the conserved cysteine through the conserved F or W. Fields, in order: D gene, V gene, J gene, clone size, CDR3 DNA, CDR3 protein. A D gene is named only where the DNA matches it firmly. Clone size is not always given. Where it is, it says once, few, many or a class for expanded clones.

D gene: NA; V gene: TRBV7-9; J gene: TRBJ1-2; clone size: NA; CDR3 DNA: TGTGCCAGCAGCCCCCTCGAGTGGAACTATGGCTACACCTTC; CDR3 protein: CASSPLEWNYGYTF
D gene: TRBD2; V gene: TRBV10-2; J gene: TRBJ2-1; clone size: once; CDR3 DNA: TGCGCCAGCAGTGGGACTAGCGGGGCAGAAGAGCAGTTCTTC; CDR3 protein: CASSGTSGAEEQFF
D gene: TRBD1; V gene: TRBV7-6; J gene: TRBJ2-3; clone size: NA; CDR3 DNA: TGTGCCAGCAGCTCCCAGGGGGCGCAAGATACGCAGTATTTT; CDR3 protein: CASSSQGAQDTQYF
D gene: NA; V gene: TRBV4-2; J gene: TRBJ2-1; clone size: once; CDR3 DNA: TGTGCCAGCAGCCAAGGCCTGGGGGCGGGGCCCAATGAGCAGTTCTTC; CDR3 protein: CASSQGLGAGPNEQFF
D gene: NA; V gene: TRBV5-1; J gene: TRBJ1-5; clone size: NA; CDR3 DNA: TGCGCCAGCAGCTTGGCTCCGACAGGTGAATATCAGCCCCAGCATTTT; CDR3 protein: CASSLAPTGEYQPQHF
D gene: NA; V gene: TRBV18; J gene: TRBJ1-4; clone size: NA; CDR3 DNA: TGTGCCAGCTCACCACCAGGGACTAATGAAAAACTGTTTTTT; CDR3 protein: CASSPPGTNEKLFF
D gene: TRBD1; V gene: TRBV5-4; J gene: TRBJ2-7; clone size: NA; CDR3 DNA: TGTGCCAGCAGCTTGGCTGGACAGGGGTTTTCCTACGAGCAGTACTTC; CDR3 protein: CASSLAGQGFSYEQYF
D gene: TRBD1; V gene: TRBV2; J gene: TRBJ1-2; clone size: NA; CDR3 DNA: TGTGCCAGCAGTGGGGAGGGGGCGGGCTATGGCTACACCTTC; CDR3 protein: CASSGEGAGYGYTF
D gene: TRBD1; V gene: TRBV19; J gene: TRBJ1-5; clone size: NA; CDR3 DNA: TGTGCCAGTAGTCCGGGACAGGGGCCCAATCAGCCCCAGCATTTT; CDR3 protein: CASSPGQGPNQPQHF
D gene: NA; V gene: TRBV18; J gene: TRBJ2-5; clone size: NA; CDR3 DNA: TGTGCCAGCTCACGAGGGGTCCAAGAGACCCAGTACTTC; CDR3 protein: CASSRGVQETQYF
D gene: TRBD1; V gene: TRBV6-1; J gene: TRBJ2-7; clone size: NA; CDR3 DNA: TGTGCCAGCAGTGAACAGGGGGACTCCTACGAGCAGTACTTC; CDR3 protein: CASSEQGDSYEQYF
D gene: NA; V gene: TRBV11-2; J gene: TRBJ2-1; clone size: NA; CDR3 DNA: TGTGCCAGCAGCCGCCGGGACTTTTACAATGAGCAGTTCTTC; CDR3 protein: CASSRRDFYNEQFF
D gene: NA; V gene: TRBV5-6; J gene: TRBJ2-1; clone size: NA; CDR3 DNA: TGTGCCAGCAGCTTGGTGGGGGGTTACGAGCAGTTCTTC; CDR3 protein: CASSLVGGYEQFF
D gene: TRBD2; V gene: TRBV29-1; J gene: TRBJ2-7; clone size: NA; CDR3 DNA: TGCAGCGTTGAAGGAATACAGGGACTAGCCTCCTACGAGCAGTACTTC; CDR3 protein: CSVEGIQGLASYEQYF
D gene: NA; V gene: TRBV29-1; J gene: TRBJ1-1; clone size: NA; CDR3 DNA: TGCAGCGTCCAGAGTAACACTGAAGCTTTCTTT; CDR3 protein: CSVQSNTEAFF
D gene: NA; V gene: TRBV9; J gene: TRBJ1-1; clone size: NA; CDR3 DNA: TGTGCCAGCAGCGTAGGGACGGGGAACACTGAAGCTTTCTTT; CDR3 protein: CASSVGTGNTEAFF
D gene: NA; V gene: TRBV5-5; J gene: TRBJ1-1; clone size: NA; CDR3 DNA: TGTGCCAGCAGCTTGTCAGTGAACACTGAAGCTTTCTTT; CDR3 protein: CASSLSVNTEAFF
D gene: NA; V gene: TRBV7-2; J gene: TRBJ1-6; clone size: NA; CDR3 DNA: TGTGCCAGCAGCTTAGCGGCGGGGGTAGGGACGAATTCACCCCTCCACTTT; CDR3 protein: CASSLAAGVGTNSPLHF
D gene: NA; V gene: TRBV27; J gene: TRBJ1-1; clone size: NA; CDR3 DNA: TGTGCCAGCAGTTTAGGGAGGGGGAAAGCTTTCTTT; CDR3 protein: CASSLGRGKAFF
D gene: TRBD2; V gene: TRBV19; J gene: TRBJ2-1; clone size: NA; CDR3 DNA: TGTGCCAGTAGTATGGGGACTAGGCTCAATGAGCAGTTCTTC; CDR3 protein: CASSMGTRLNEQFF
D gene: TRBD1; V gene: TRBV27; J gene: TRBJ1-5; clone size: NA; CDR3 DNA: TGTGCCAGCAAGACCTATCCGGGACAGGGGGCCAGTCAGCCCCAGCATTTT; CDR3 protein: CASKTYPGQGASQPQHF
D gene: TRBD1; V gene: TRBV7-2; J gene: TRBJ1-6; clone size: NA; CDR3 DNA: TGTGCCAGCAGCTCCCGGGACAGGGGGGCAGGATCACCCCTCCACTTT; CDR3 protein: CASSSRDRGAGSPLHF
D gene: NA; V gene: TRBV28; J gene: TRBJ2-7; clone size: NA; CDR3 DNA: TGTGCCAGCAGTCATCAGGGTAGTCCCTACGAGCAGTACTTC; CDR3 protein: CASSHQGSPYEQYF
D gene: TRBD1; V gene: TRBV7-2; J gene: TRBJ2-1; clone size: NA; CDR3 DNA: TGTGCCAGCAGCGACCCGGGACAGGGATCCTACAATGAGCAGTTCTTC; CDR3 protein: CASSDPGQGSYNEQFF
D gene: TRBD2; V gene: TRBV30; J gene: TRBJ2-7; clone size: NA; CDR3 DNA: TGTGCCTGGAGTGTCTCTAGCGGGTTCTCCTACGAGCAGTACTTC; CDR3 protein: CAWSVSSGFSYEQYF
D gene: TRBD1; V gene: TRBV27; J gene: TRBJ1-4; clone size: NA; CDR3 DNA: TGTGCCAGCAGTGCCACAACAGGGGCTGGTGAAAAACTGTTTTTT; CDR3 protein: CASSATTGAGEKLFF
D gene: TRBD1; V gene: TRBV28; J gene: TRBJ2-7; clone size: NA; CDR3 DNA: TGTGCCAGCAGCCCGGGGGTGGCAGGGGGCGGGAACGAGCAGTACTTC; CDR3 protein: CASSPGVAGGGNEQYF
D gene: TRBD2; V gene: TRBV30; J gene: TRBJ2-1; clone size: few; CDR3 DNA: TGTGCCTGGAGTGAAGAACTAGCGGGAGGGCCATGGGAGCAGTTCTTC; CDR3 protein: CAWSEELAGGPWEQFF
D gene: NA; V gene: TRBV27; J gene: TRBJ2-1; clone size: NA; CDR3 DNA: TGTGCCAGCAGTTTACAACCAAACAATGAGCAGTTCTTC; CDR3 protein: CASSLQPNNEQFF
D gene: NA; V gene: TRBV7-2; J gene: TRBJ2-7; clone size: NA; CDR3 DNA: TGTGCCAGCAGCTCAAGGGACCGTCCGGAGTACGAGCAGTACTTC; CDR3 protein: CASSSRDRPEYEQYF
D gene: NA; V gene: TRBV7-8; J gene: TRBJ1-2; clone size: NA; CDR3 DNA: TGTGCCAGCAGCACCCGGACAAGGGGGGACTATGGCTACACCTTC; CDR3 protein: CASSTRTRGDYGYTF
D gene: NA; V gene: TRBV6-2/TRBV6-3; J gene: TRBJ1-6; clone size: NA; CDR3 DNA: TGTGCCAGCAGTTACCGGAGCTCCTATAATTCACCCCTCCACTTT; CDR3 protein: CASSYRSSYNSPLHF
D gene: NA; V gene: TRBV25-1; J gene: TRBJ2-1; clone size: NA; CDR3 DNA: TGTGCCAGCAGGAGAGGGGCCGACAATGAGCAGTTCTTC; CDR3 protein: CASRRGADNEQFF
D gene: TRBD1; V gene: TRBV11-3; J gene: TRBJ2-1; clone size: NA; CDR3 DNA: TGTGCCAGCAGCCGGGGACAGGGGGGAGGCAATGAGCAGTTCTTC; CDR3 protein: CASSRGQGGGNEQFF
D gene: NA; V gene: TRBV7-8; J gene: TRBJ2-7; clone size: medium-sized; CDR3 DNA: TGTGCCAGCAGCTTACGGGGGCTCGAGCAGTACTTC; CDR3 protein: CASSLRGLEQYF
D gene: NA; V gene: TRBV10-2; J gene: TRBJ1-4; clone size: NA; CDR3 DNA: TGCGCCAGCAGAGTTGCAACTAATGAAAAACTGTTTTTT; CDR3 protein: CASRVATNEKLFF
D gene: NA; V gene: TRBV7-8; J gene: TRBJ1-3; clone size: once; CDR3 DNA: TGTGCCAGCAGCTTAGTTGAGAGAGGCACCATATATTTT; CDR3 protein: CASSLVERGTIYF
D gene: TRBD2; V gene: TRBV7-8; J gene: TRBJ2-7; clone size: NA; CDR3 DNA: TGTGCCAGCAGCTTGACGGTGCGGGGGGGGCGTCACTACGAGCAGTACTTC; CDR3 protein: CASSLTVRGGRHYEQYF
D gene: NA; V gene: TRBV7-2; J gene: TRBJ1-1; clone size: NA; CDR3 DNA: TGTGCCAGCAGCCCGCGGCAGGCGGTGATGAACACTGAAGCTTTCTTT; CDR3 protein: CASSPRQAVMNTEAFF
D gene: NA; V gene: TRBV7-9; J gene: TRBJ1-4; clone size: NA; CDR3 DNA: TGTGCCAGCAGCTCAGGGGCGGGTCGTGAAAAACTGTTTTTT; CDR3 protein: CASSSGAGREKLFF
D gene: TRBD1; V gene: TRBV5-1; J gene: TRBJ1-4; clone size: NA; CDR3 DNA: TGCGCCAGCAGCTTGTCCGGACAGGGAAATGAAAAACTGTTTTTT; CDR3 protein: CASSLSGQGNEKLFF
D gene: NA; V gene: TRBV27; J gene: TRBJ1-1; clone size: once; CDR3 DNA: TGTGCCAGCAGTTTATCGGGCCCGGACACTGAAGCTTTCTTT; CDR3 protein: CASSLSGPDTEAFF
D gene: TRBD2; V gene: TRBV6-4; J gene: TRBJ2-3; clone size: NA; CDR3 DNA: TGTGCCAGCAGTGACTCGAGCGGGGGGGCCACAGATACGCAGTATTTT; CDR3 protein: CASSDSSGGATDTQYF
D gene: NA; V gene: TRBV7-8; J gene: TRBJ2-1; clone size: few; CDR3 DNA: TGTGCCAGCAGCTCAGGGGTAGCGACCGACTCCTACAATGAGCAGTTCTTC; CDR3 protein: CASSSGVATDSYNEQFF
D gene: TRBD1; V gene: TRBV11-2; J gene: TRBJ1-2; clone size: NA; CDR3 DNA: TGTGCCAGCAGCCAGGGACAGGACTATGGCTACACCTTC; CDR3 protein: CASSQGQDYGYTF
D gene: NA; V gene: TRBV19; J gene: TRBJ1-5; clone size: NA; CDR3 DNA: TGTGCCAGTAGTATGGTGGGGGCCGTGGAGCCCCAGCATTTT; CDR3 protein: CASSMVGAVEPQHF
D gene: NA; V gene: TRBV28; J gene: TRBJ1-1; clone size: medium-sized; CDR3 DNA: TGTGCCAGCAGTTTATGGGGGGACACTGAAGCTTTCTTT; CDR3 protein: CASSLWGDTEAFF
D gene: TRBD1; V gene: TRBV7-9; J gene: TRBJ1-1; clone size: NA; CDR3 DNA: TGTGCCAGCAGCCGTACAGGGGACACTGAAGCTTTCTTT; CDR3 protein: CASSRTGDTEAFF
D gene: TRBD2; V gene: TRBV7-6; J gene: TRBJ2-1; clone size: NA; CDR3 DNA: TGTGCCAGCAGCTTATCCGCTAGCGGAAACAATGAGCAGTTCTTC; CDR3 protein: CASSLSASGNNEQFF
D gene: NA; V gene: TRBV5-4; J gene: TRBJ1-1; clone size: NA; CDR3 DNA: TGTGCCAGCAGCTTAGGGCACATTGAAGCTTTCTTT; CDR3 protein: CASSLGHIEAFF
D gene: NA; V gene: TRBV6-5; J gene: TRBJ2-4; clone size: NA; CDR3 DNA: TGTGCCAGCAGTTACTCCCGGGCGGGGGCCCGAACCATTCAGTACTTC; CDR3 protein: CASSYSRAGARTIQYF
D gene: NA; V gene: TRBV24-1; J gene: TRBJ2-7; clone size: NA; CDR3 DNA: TGTGCCACCAGTGACCTTCGGGACATGTCCTACGAGCAGTACTTC; CDR3 protein: CATSDLRDMSYEQYF
D gene: TRBD2; V gene: TRBV9; J gene: TRBJ2-1; clone size: NA; CDR3 DNA: TGTGCCAGCAGCGTAGGACGGGGGGGCCTCTACAATGAGCAGTTCTTC; CDR3 protein: CASSVGRGGLYNEQFF
D gene: NA; V gene: TRBV7-2; J gene: TRBJ1-3; clone size: NA; CDR3 DNA: TGTGCCAGCAGCGGCAAGGCTGGAAACACCATATATTTT; CDR3 protein: CASSGKAGNTIYF
D gene: TRBD1; V gene: TRBV2; J gene: TRBJ2-2; clone size: NA; CDR3 DNA: TGTGCCAGCACCGGACAGGGTGGTCAGGGCGGGGAGCTGTTTTTT; CDR3 protein: CASTGQGGQGGELFF